This T cell receptor beta chain appears in the sequencing data of a study of immune evolution from preneoplasia to lung adenocarcinoma. The assay was immunoSEQ multiplex PCR, and TCRdb's table has in-frame clones only and misses some. The sample holds 4,000 to 4,500 clones, around 74% seen once. Patient tissue came from resections in Japan or China, 2014–2017. Study-wide findings and caveats: Top clone frequencies peaked in normal lung, apparently declining through invasive adenocarcinoma.

Details on this clone: Its antigen is as yet unknown. Other DNA sequences within the sample encode an identical CDR3.

Germline CDR1 is SGHDN and CDR2 is FVKESK. The CDR3 loop spans 11 amino acids. The V and J ends lost 6 bases and 7 bases respectively, with 7 bases between them. The J gene is TRBJ2-1, the V gene TRBV14; no clear D gene. The clonotype comes from a person aged 55-80 years with lung adenocarcinoma. Sequenced: FFPE lung adenocarcinoma in situ tissue. This CDR3 is CASSFSNEQFF. The CDR3 DNA reads TGTGCCAGCAGTTTTTCGAATGAGCAGTTCTTC.